These 5 T cell receptor beta chains originate from one sample sequenced in a study of blood T cell repertoires in COVID-19. Sequenced by immunoSEQ multiplex PCR; TCRdb stores in-frame clones only, minus some. This sample has about 270,000 clones, with about nine tenths found just once. Sequences were obtained from PBMCs or T cells enriched from blood (not recorded which). These receptors were taken from a woman in her twenties or thirties with acute COVID-19.

V usage is TRBV19 and J usage is TRBJ1-2, with D perhaps matching TRBD1 (5 bases). This CDR3 is built from 15 residues. V lost 3 bases, J lost 7 bases, and 18 bases lay in between. Germline lookup yields CDR1 LNHDA and CDR2 SQIVND (reference sequence). The CDR3 protein is CASSIFPGGLGGYTF. The CDR3 DNA follows: TGTGCCAGTAGTATCTTTCCGGGGGGTCTAGGTGGCTACACCTTC. Variable domain in full (rest from reference TRBV19 and TRBJ1-2): DGGITQSPKYLFRKEGQNVTLSCEQNLNHDAMYWYRQDPGQGLRLIYYSQIVNDFQKGDIAEGYSVSREKKESFPLTVTSAQKNPTAFYLCASSIFPGGLGGYTFGSGTRLTVV.

The chain joins TRBV3-1 (or the pseudogene TRBV3-2) to TRBJ2-3; TRBD1 matches 7 bases. This CDR3 contains 15 residues. From germline, CDR1 is LGHDT and CDR2 YNNKEL (reference sequence). Trimming cost V 1 base and J 8 bases; bases outside gene matches: 9. The CDR3 reads CASSQADRDPGTQYF. CDR3 sequence (DNA): TGTGCCAGCAGCCAAGCAGACAGGGACCCCGGTACGCAGTATTTT.

The chain uses TRBV4-1 and TRBJ1-5; no reliable D call. The V end was cut by 1 base, the J end by 3 bases, with 13 bases between. Germline CDR1 MGHRA, CDR2 YSYEKL. The CDR3 spans 16 residues. In DNA, the CDR3 is TGCGCCAGCAGCCAAGCCGGCGGGGTTGACAATCAGCCCCAGCATTTT. Its protein is CASSQAGGVDNQPQHF.

The chain is built from TRBV6-5 and TRBJ2-1; 7 bases fit TRBD2. V lost 2 bases, J lost 4 bases, and 5 bases stayed unmatched. The CDR3 is 15 residues long. Germline V gene sequence: CDR1 MNHEY, CDR2 SVGAGI. The DNA of the CDR3 is TGTGCCAGCAGTTACGATCCTAGCGGATACAATGAGCAGTTCTTC. It yields the protein CASSYDPSGYNEQFF.

This chain uses TRBV16 with TRBJ2-2; D gene unclear. V was trimmed by 3 bases and J by 3 bases, leaving 14 bases between them. Germline loops: CDR1 KGHSY, CDR2 FQNENV. CDR3 size: 16 residues. This CDR3 is CASSHIPAADTGELFF. The CDR3 bases are TGTGCCAGCAGCCATATTCCCGCCGCGGACACCGGGGAGCTGTTTTTT.